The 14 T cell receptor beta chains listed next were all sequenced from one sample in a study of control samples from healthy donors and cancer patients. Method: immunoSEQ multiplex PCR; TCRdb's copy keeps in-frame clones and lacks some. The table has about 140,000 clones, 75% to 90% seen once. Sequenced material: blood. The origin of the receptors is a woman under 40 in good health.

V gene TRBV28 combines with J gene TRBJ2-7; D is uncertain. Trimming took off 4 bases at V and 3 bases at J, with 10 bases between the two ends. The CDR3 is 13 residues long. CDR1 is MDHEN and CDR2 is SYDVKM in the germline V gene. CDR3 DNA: TGTGCCAGCAGTTATCGTCCTTACTACGAGCAGTACTTC. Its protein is CASSYRPYYEQYF. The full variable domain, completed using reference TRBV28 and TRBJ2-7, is DVKVTQSSRYLVKRTGEKVFLECVQDMDHENMFWYRQDPGLGLRLIYFSYDVKMKEKGDIPEGYSVSREKKERFSLILESASTNQTSMYLCASSYRPYYEQYFGPGTRLTVT.

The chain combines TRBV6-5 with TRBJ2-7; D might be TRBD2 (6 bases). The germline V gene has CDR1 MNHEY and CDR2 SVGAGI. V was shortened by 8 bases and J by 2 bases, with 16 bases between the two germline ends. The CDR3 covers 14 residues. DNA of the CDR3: TGTGCCAGCGGTAGGGTGGGGGGACCCTACGAGCAGTACTTC. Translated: CASGRVGGPYEQYF.

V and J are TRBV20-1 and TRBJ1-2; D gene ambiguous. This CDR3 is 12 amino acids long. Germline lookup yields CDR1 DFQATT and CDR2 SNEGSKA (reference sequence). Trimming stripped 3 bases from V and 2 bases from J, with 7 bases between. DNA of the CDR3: TGCAGTGCTAGTACACAGAACTATGGCTACACCTTC. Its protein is CSASTQNYGYTF.

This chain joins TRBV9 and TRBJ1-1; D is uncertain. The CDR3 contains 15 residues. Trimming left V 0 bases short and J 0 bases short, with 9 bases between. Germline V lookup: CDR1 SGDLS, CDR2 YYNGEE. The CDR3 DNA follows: TGTGCCAGCAGCGTAGCTGCAGCCATGAACACTGAAGCTTTCTTT. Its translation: CASSVAAAMNTEAFF.

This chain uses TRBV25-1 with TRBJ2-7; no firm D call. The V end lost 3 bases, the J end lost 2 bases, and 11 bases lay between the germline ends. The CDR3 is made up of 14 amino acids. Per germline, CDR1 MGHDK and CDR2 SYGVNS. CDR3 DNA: TGTGCCAGCAGTGAGAGTGCCACGGCCTACGAGCAGTACTTC. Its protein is CASSESATAYEQYF.

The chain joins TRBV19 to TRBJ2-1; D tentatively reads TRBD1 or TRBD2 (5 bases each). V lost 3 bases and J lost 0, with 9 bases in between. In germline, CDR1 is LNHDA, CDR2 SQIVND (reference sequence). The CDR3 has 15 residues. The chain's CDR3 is CASSIEGSSYNEQFF. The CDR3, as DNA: TGTGCCAGTAGTATCGAGGGGAGCTCCTACAATGAGCAGTTCTTC.

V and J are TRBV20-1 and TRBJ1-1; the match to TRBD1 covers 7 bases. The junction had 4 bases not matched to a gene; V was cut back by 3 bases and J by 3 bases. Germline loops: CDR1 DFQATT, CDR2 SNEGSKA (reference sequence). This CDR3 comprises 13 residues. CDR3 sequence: CSASLTGDTEAFF. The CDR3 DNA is TGCAGTGCTAGTTTAACAGGGGACACTGAAGCTTTCTTT.

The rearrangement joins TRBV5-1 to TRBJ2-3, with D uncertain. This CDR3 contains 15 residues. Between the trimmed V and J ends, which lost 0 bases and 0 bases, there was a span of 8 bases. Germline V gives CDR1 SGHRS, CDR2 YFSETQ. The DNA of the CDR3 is TGCGCCAGCAGCTTGGGGCTAGGGAGCACAGATACGCAGTATTTT. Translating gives CASSLGLGSTDTQYF.

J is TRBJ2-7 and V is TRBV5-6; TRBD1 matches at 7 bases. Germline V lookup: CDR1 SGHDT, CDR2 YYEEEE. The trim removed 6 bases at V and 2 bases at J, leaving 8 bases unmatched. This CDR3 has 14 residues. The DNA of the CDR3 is TGTGCCAGCACTAGACAGGGTAGGACCTACGAGCAGTACTTC. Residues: CASTRQGRTYEQYF.

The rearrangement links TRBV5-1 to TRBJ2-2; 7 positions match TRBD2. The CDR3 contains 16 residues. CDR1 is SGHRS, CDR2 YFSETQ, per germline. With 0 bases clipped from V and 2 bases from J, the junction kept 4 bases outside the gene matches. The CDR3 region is CASSLEGGINTGELFF. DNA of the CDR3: TGCGCCAGCAGCTTGGAGGGAGGGATCAACACCGGGGAGCTGTTTTTT. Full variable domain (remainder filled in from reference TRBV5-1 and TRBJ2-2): KAGVTQTPRYLIKTRGQQVTLSCSPISGHRSVSWYQQTPGQGLQFLFEYFSETQRNKGNFPGRFSGRQFSNSRSEMNVSTLELGDSALYLCASSLEGGINTGELFFGEGSRLTVL.

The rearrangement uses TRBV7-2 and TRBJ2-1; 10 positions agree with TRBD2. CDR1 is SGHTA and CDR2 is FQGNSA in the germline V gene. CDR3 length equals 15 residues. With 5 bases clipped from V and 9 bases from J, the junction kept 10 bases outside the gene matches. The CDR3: CASSVGLAGGGEQFF. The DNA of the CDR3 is TGTGCCAGCAGCGTAGGGTTAGCGGGAGGAGGTGAGCAGTTCTTC. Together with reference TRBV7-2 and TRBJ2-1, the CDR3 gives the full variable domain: GAGVSQSPSNKVTEKGKDVELRCDPISGHTALYWYRQSLGQGLEFLIYFQGNSAPDKSGLPSDRFSAERTGGSVSTLTIQRTQQEDSAVYLCASSVGLAGGGEQFFGPGTRLTVL.

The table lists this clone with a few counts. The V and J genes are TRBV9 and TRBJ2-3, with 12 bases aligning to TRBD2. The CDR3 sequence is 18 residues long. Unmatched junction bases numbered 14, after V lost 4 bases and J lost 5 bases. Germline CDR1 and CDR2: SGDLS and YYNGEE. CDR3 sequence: CASSFSTMGLAGVDTQYF. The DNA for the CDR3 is TGTGCCAGCAGCTTCTCCACCATGGGACTAGCGGGCGTAGATACGCAGTATTTT.

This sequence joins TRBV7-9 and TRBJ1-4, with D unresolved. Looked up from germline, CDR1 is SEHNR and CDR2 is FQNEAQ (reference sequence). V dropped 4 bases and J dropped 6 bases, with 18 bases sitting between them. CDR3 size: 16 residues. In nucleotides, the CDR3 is TGTGCCAGCAGCTCCCTCCCGACGGCCTGGGATGAAAAACTGTTTTTT. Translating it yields CASSSLPTAWDEKLFF.

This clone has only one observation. CDR3: CASSSFNTEAFF. DNA of the CDR3: TGTGCCAGCAGCTCTTTTAACACTGAAGCTTTCTTT. This chain links TRBV5-8 with TRBJ1-1, with unresolved D. Germline assignment: CDR1 SGHTS and CDR2 YDEGEE. CDR3 size: 12 residues. The V end was cut by 3 bases, the J end by 2 bases, with 5 bases between. The full variable domain, rest sourced from reference TRBV5-8 and TRBJ1-1, is EAGVTQSPTHLIKTRGQQATLRCSPISGHTSVYWYQQALGLGLQFLLWYDEGEERNRGNFPPRFSGRQFPNYSSELNVNALELEDSALYLCASSSFNTEAFFGQGTRLTVV.